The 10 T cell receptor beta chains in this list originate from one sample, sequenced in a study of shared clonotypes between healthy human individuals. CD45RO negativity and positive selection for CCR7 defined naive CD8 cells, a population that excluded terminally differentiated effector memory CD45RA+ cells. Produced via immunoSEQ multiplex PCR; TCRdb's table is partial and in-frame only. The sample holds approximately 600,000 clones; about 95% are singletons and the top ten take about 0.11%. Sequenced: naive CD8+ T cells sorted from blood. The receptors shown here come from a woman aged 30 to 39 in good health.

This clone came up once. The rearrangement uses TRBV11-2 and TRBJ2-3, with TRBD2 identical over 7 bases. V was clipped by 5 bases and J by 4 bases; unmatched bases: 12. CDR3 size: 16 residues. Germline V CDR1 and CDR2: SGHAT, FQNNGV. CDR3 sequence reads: CASSAGLKYFADTQYF. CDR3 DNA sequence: TGTGCCAGCAGCGCGGGACTAAAATATTTCGCAGATACGCAGTATTTT.

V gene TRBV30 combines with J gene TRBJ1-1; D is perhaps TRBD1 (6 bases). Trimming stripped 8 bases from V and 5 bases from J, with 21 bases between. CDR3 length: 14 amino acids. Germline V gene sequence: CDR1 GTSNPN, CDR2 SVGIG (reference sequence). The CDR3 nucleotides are TGTGCCCAAACCCCGAGTCAGGGGAGAACTGAAGCTTTCTTT. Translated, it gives CAQTPSQGRTEAFF.

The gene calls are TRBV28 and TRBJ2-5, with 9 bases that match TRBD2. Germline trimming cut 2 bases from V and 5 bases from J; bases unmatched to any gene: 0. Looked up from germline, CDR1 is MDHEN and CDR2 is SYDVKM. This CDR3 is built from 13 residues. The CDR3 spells CASSLAGGETQYF. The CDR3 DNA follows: TGTGCCAGCAGTTTAGCGGGAGGGGAGACCCAGTACTTC.

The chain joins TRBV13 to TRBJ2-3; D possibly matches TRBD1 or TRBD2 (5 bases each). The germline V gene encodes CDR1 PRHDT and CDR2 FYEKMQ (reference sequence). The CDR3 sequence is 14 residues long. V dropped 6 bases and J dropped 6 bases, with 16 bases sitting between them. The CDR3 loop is CASRGTTLRDTQYF. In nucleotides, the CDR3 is TGTGCCAGCAGGGGGACCACCCTCAGGGATACGCAGTATTTT. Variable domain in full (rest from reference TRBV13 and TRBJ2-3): AAGVIQSPRHLIKEKRETATLKCYPIPRHDTVYWYQQGPGQDPQFLISFYEKMQSDKGSIPDRFSAQQFSDYHSELNMSSLELGDSALYFCASRGTTLRDTQYFGPGTRLTVL.

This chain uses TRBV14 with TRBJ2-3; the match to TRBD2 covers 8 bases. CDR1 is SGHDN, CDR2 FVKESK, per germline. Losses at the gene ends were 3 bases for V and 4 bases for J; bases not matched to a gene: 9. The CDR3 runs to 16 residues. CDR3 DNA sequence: TGTGCCAGCAGCCACCCTTCACCGCGGGAGGCAGATACGCAGTATTTT. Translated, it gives CASSHPSPREADTQYF.

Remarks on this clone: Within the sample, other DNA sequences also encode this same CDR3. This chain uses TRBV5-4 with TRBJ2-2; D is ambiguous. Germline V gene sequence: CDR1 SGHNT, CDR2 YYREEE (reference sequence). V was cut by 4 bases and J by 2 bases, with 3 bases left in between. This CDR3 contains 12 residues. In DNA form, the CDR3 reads TGTGCCAGCAGCCTAAACACCGGGGAGCTGTTTTTT. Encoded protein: CASSLNTGELFF.

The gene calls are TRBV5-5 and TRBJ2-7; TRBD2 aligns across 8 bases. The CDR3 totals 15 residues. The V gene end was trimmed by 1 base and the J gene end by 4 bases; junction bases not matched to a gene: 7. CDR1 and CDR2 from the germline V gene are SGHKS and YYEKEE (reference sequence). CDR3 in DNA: TGTGCCAGCAGCTTGTCGAGCGGGAGTTCTTACGAGCAGTACTTC. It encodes CASSLSSGSSYEQYF.

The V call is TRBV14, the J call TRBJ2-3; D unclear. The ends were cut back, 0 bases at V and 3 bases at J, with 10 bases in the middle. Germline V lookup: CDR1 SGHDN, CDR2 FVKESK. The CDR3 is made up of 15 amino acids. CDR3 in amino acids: CASSQDRMWTDTQYF. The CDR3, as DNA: TGTGCCAGCAGCCAAGATCGCATGTGGACAGATACGCAGTATTTT.

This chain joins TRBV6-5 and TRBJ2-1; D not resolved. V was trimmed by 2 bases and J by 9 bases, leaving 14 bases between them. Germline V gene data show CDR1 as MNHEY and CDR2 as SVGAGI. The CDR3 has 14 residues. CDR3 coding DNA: TGTGCCAGCAGTTACAGGTCTGGGGTAGGTGAGCAGTTCTTC. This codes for CASSYRSGVGEQFF.

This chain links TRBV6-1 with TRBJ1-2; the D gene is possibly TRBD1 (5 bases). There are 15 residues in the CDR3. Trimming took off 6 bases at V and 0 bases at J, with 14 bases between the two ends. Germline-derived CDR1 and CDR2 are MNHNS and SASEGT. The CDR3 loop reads CASRGLAGTNYGYTF. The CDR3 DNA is TGTGCCAGCAGGGGGCTGGCGGGAACTAACTATGGCTACACCTTC.